The 25 T cell receptor beta chains given below trace back to one sample, sequenced in a study of cytomegalovirus exposure and HLA in healthy donors. Both 60 Vbeta primers and 13 Jbeta primers went into the PCR. Method: immunoSEQ multiplex PCR; TCRdb's copy keeps in-frame clones and lacks some. The sample has under 50,000 clones; around 87% are singletons. Input material: PBMCs. These TCRs come from a woman in her thirties or forties in good health and CMV-seropositive.

V usage is TRBV14 and J usage is TRBJ1-2; 8 nucleotides match TRBD1. Trimming removed 0 bases from V and 6 bases from J; junction bases left unmatched: 6. Germline V gives CDR1 SGHDN, CDR2 FVKESK. The CDR3 is made up of 15 amino acids. The CDR3 nucleotides read TGTGCCAGCAGCCAAGACCGGACAGGGCTTCATGGCTACACCTTC. Its protein is CASSQDRTGLHGYTF.

The chain is built from TRBV6-5 and TRBJ2-1; possibly TRBD1 for D (5 bases). The CDR3 length is 16 residues. Trimming left V 4 bases short and J 5 bases short, with 18 bases between. The germline CDR1 and CDR2 sequences are MNHEY and SVGAGI. In nucleotides, the CDR3 is TGTGCCAGCAGTTCAACCGCGAAGGGGTCGCACAATGAGCAGTTCTTC. It codes for CASSSTAKGSHNEQFF.

The rearrangement links TRBV28 to TRBJ1-5, with D possibly matching TRBD1 (6 bases). V was clipped by 7 bases and J by 1 base, with 17 bases between them. CDR1 and CDR2 from the germline V gene are MDHEN and SYDVKM. The CDR3 runs 16 residues. CDR3 sequence: CASNRDIVLSNQPQHF. DNA of the CDR3: TGTGCCAGCAACCGGGACATCGTCCTGAGCAATCAGCCCCAGCATTTT.

The chain combines TRBV21-1 with TRBJ2-3; TRBD2 reflects the table's D call only, with no check against the DNA. TRBV21-1 is designated a pseudogene. This CDR3 contains 16 residues. DNA for the CDR3: TGTGCCAGCAGCAAACATTGGGGACTCAGCACAGATACGCAGTATTTT. Translation: CASSKHWGLSTDTQYF.

The genes are TRBV5-6 and TRBJ2-5; tentative D call: TRBD2 (6 bases). The CDR3 is made up of 12 amino acids. The germline CDR1 and CDR2 sequences are SGHDT and YYEEEE. V lost 7 bases and J lost 5, with 12 bases in between. CDR3 sequence: CASLGGLETQYF. In DNA, the CDR3 is TGTGCCAGCTTGGGGGGTTTGGAGACCCAGTACTTC.

This chain joins TRBV14 and TRBJ1-1, with TRBD1 identical over 7 bases. The CDR3 contains 15 residues. V dropped 4 bases and J dropped 0; count of bases not matched to a gene: 5. Germline V gene sequence: CDR1 SGHDN, CDR2 FVKESK. The CDR3 nucleotides are TGTGCCAGCAGCCTACTGACAGGGCTGAACACTGAAGCTTTCTTT. It codes for CASSLLTGLNTEAFF. Combining the CDR3 with reference TRBV14 and TRBJ1-1 gives the whole variable domain EAGVTQFPSHSVIEKGQTVTLRCDPISGHDNLYWYRRVMGKEIKFLLHFVKESKQDESGMPNNRFLAERTGGTYSTLKVQPAELEDSGVYFCASSLLTGLNTEAFFGQGTRLTVV.

The table lists this clone with a count of one. Here the CDR3 reads CASSPTGGLETQYF. As DNA, the CDR3 is TGTGCCAGCAGCCCGACGGGGGGCCTAGAGACCCAGTACTTC. The genes are TRBV5-4 and TRBJ2-5; tentative D call: TRBD2 (7 bases). V was shortened by 4 bases and J by 4 bases, with 14 bases between the two germline ends. There are 14 residues in the CDR3. Germline values: CDR1 SGHNT, CDR2 YYREEE (reference sequence).

The gene calls are TRBV28 and TRBJ2-5, with TRBD2 matching over 7 bases. Trimming took 5 bases from V and 7 from J; bases not matched to a gene: 13. This CDR3 contains 15 residues. Germline loops: CDR1 MDHEN, CDR2 SYDVKM. The CDR3 region is CASSPLGTKGGTQYF. Here the CDR3 DNA reads TGTGCCAGCAGTCCCCTGGGGACTAAAGGCGGGACCCAGTACTTC.

The J gene is TRBJ2-5, the V gene TRBV6-1, with D uncertain. This CDR3 region has 11 residues. From germline, CDR1 is MNHNS and CDR2 SASEGT. With 3 bases removed from V and 5 bases from J, the gap between germline ends came to 4 bases. The CDR3 loop reads CASSDLETQYF. The CDR3 DNA is TGTGCCAGCAGTGACTTGGAGACCCAGTACTTC.

This clone was observed a single time. The chain couples TRBV6-5 to TRBJ1-1; possible D gene TRBD1, 6 bases. The germline V gene encodes CDR1 MNHEY and CDR2 SVGAGI. V lost 8 bases and J lost 3, with 19 bases in between. The CDR3 is 15 amino acids. The CDR3 spells CASSAPDRLYTEAFF. The CDR3 region has the DNA TGTGCCAGCTCCGCCCCGGACAGACTTTACACTGAAGCTTTCTTT.

The chain recombines TRBV2 with TRBJ2-2; D is perhaps TRBD1 (6 bases). Germline V gives CDR1 SNHLY, CDR2 FYNNEI. V lost 3 bases and J 4 bases, leaving 15 bases between the germline ends. CDR3 size: 16 residues. The CDR3 reads CASSDPGTPGTGELFF. CDR3 nucleotide sequence: TGTGCCAGCAGTGACCCCGGGACACCGGGCACCGGGGAGCTGTTTTTT.

The chain recombines TRBV11-3 with TRBJ1-1, with a tentative D call TRBD1 (5 bases). Germline assignment: CDR1 SGHNT and CDR2 YENEEA. This CDR3 comprises 14 residues. Trimming left V 5 bases short and J 4 bases short, with 14 bases between. For the CDR3, the DNA is TGTGCCAGCAGCCCATCCACAGGTAGCACTGAAGCTTTCTTT. Protein sequence: CASSPSTGSTEAFF.

The chain combines TRBV4-1 with TRBJ2-3, with D uncertain. The CDR3 is 14 residues long. Germline values: CDR1 MGHRA, CDR2 YSYEKL. The germline V and J ends were trimmed by 0 bases and 7 bases, with 11 bases remaining between them. CDR3 in amino acids: CASSQEAPRNTQYF. CDR3 DNA: TGCGCCAGCAGCCAAGAAGCACCGCGAAATACGCAGTATTTT.

This clone was found a few times. The chain uses TRBV6-1 and TRBJ2-7; no definite D call. The length of the CDR3 is 10 residues. The ends were cut back, 6 bases at V and 3 bases at J, with 3 bases in the middle. CDR1 is MNHNS and CDR2 is SASEGT in the germline V gene. The CDR3 sequence: CASSHYEQYF. The DNA for the CDR3 is TGTGCCAGCAGCCACTACGAGCAGTACTTC.

This rearrangement joins TRBV15 to TRBJ1-4; the match to TRBD1 covers 7 bases. Germline V gene lookup returns CDR1 LNHNV and CDR2 YYDKDF (reference sequence). The CDR3 runs to 15 residues. V was pared by 1 base and J by 7 bases, with 6 bases of the junction left unmatched. Here the CDR3 reads CATSRGPTGSEKLFF. The CDR3 region has the DNA TGTGCCACCAGCAGAGGTCCGACAGGGTCTGAAAAACTGTTTTTT. The full variable domain, rest sourced from reference TRBV15 and TRBJ1-4, is DAMVIQNPRYQVTQFGKPVTLSCSQTLNHNVMYWYQQKSSQAPKLLFHYYDKDFNNEADTPDNFQSRRPNTSFCFLDIRSPGLGDTAMYLCATSRGPTGSEKLFFGSGTQLSVL.

This clone occurred once. The chain recombines TRBV5-1 with TRBJ2-7, with 10 bases matching TRBD2. The J segment lost 6 bases and the V segment lost 4 bases, leaving 16 bases of the junction unmatched. The germline CDR1 and CDR2 sequences are SGHRS and YFSETQ. There are 17 residues in the CDR3. The CDR3 loop reads CASSEGASGGPGVEQYF. The CDR3 DNA follows: TGCGCCAGCAGCGAAGGGGCTAGCGGGGGACCTGGGGTCGAGCAGTACTTC.

CDR3 DNA sequence: TGTGCCAGCAGCTCCTCAGGAACTCAGCCCCAGCATTTT. It is translated as CASSSSGTQPQHF. The chain couples TRBV7-2 to TRBJ1-5; D gene uncertain. Germline V lookup: CDR1 SGHTA, CDR2 FQGNSA. V lost 4 bases to trimming and J lost 6 bases, with 10 bases between them. The CDR3 runs to 13 residues.

This chain links TRBV5-1 with TRBJ2-3; the match to TRBD1 covers 7 bases. This CDR3 region has 16 residues. Germline loops: CDR1 SGHRS, CDR2 YFSETQ. V lost 0 bases and J lost 1; bases outside the gene matches: 5. CDR3 nucleotide sequence: TGCGCCAGCAGCTTGGGTACAGGGGCGGGCACAGATACGCAGTATTTT. Translated: CASSLGTGAGTDTQYF.

The rearrangement links TRBV7-2 to TRBJ1-3; D call uncertain. The CDR3 runs to 13 residues. V was pared by 4 bases and J by 6 bases, with 10 bases between. Germline V gene data show CDR1 as SGHTA and CDR2 as FQGNSA. CDR3 in amino acids: CASSSGLENTIYF. CDR3 nucleotides: TGTGCCAGCAGCTCGGGATTAGAAAACACCATATATTTT.

A word on this clone: The junction and the germline gene differ at one end; a read error may be behind it. The V gene is TRBV7-7, the J gene TRBJ2-3; tentatively, D is TRBD2 (7 bases). In germline, CDR1 is SSHAT, CDR2 FNYEAQ (reference sequence). This CDR3 has 15 amino acids. CDR3 nucleotide sequence: TGTGCTAGCAGTCCCAACTTCGGGGGGCCCGATACGCAGTATTTT. Its translation is CASSPNFGGPDTQYF.

The CDR3 DNA reads TGTGCCAGCAGCTTAGGAGGGAGGAAGGACACTGAAGCTTTCTTT. This gives the protein CASSLGGRKDTEAFF. V usage is TRBV7-9 and J usage is TRBJ1-1; D is undetermined. Looked up from germline, CDR1 is SEHNR and CDR2 is FQNEAQ (reference sequence). This CDR3 spans 15 amino acids. The V and J ends lost 1 base and 3 bases respectively, with 12 bases between them.

This clone is a singleton in its sample. At one end the junction does not follow the germline gene, possibly because of a read error. The chain uses TRBV7-9 and TRBJ1-5; D uncertain. Per germline, CDR1 SEHNR and CDR2 FQNEAQ (reference sequence). The CDR3 is 13 residues long. In DNA form, the CDR3 reads TGTTCCAGCAGACTAGCTTCCGATCAGCCCCAGCATTTT. Protein product: CSSRLASDQPQHF.

This chain joins TRBV19 and TRBJ1-2, with a possible D match to TRBD1 (6 bases). Germline V gene sequence: CDR1 LNHDA, CDR2 SQIVND (reference sequence). There are 13 residues in the CDR3. The germline V and J ends were trimmed by 4 bases and 6 bases, with 12 bases remaining between them. The CDR3 protein is CASSTGQGNGYTF. CDR3 DNA: TGTGCCAGTAGTACGGGACAAGGGAATGGCTACACCTTC.

This chain connects TRBV6-5 to TRBJ1-6, with TRBD1 matching over 7 bases. In germline, CDR1 is MNHEY, CDR2 SVGAGI. The CDR3 covers 14 residues. Trimming cost V 6 bases and J 7 bases; bases outside gene matches: 6. The CDR3 sequence is CASRIDRANSPLHF. CDR3 nucleotides: TGTGCCAGCAGGATCGACAGGGCCAATTCACCCCTCCACTTT.

This chain links TRBV29-1 with TRBJ1-1; D unclear. The length of the CDR3 is 11 residues. Trimming stripped 2 bases from V and 4 bases from J, with 5 bases between. Germline values: CDR1 SQVTM, CDR2 ANQGSEA. The CDR3 sequence: CSVEWSTEAFF. DNA for the CDR3: TGCAGCGTTGAATGGAGCACTGAAGCTTTCTTT.